Detailed here is one T cell receptor beta chain. Its target is not known. Following 10 days of culture, CD4+ T cells were isolated. Two-dose vaccination with either BNT162b2 or mRNA-1273 was given to the participants. On day 3 and again on day 7, half the medium was replaced with IL-2 medium. The length of the CDR3 is 13 residues. Germline lookup yields CDR1 SNHLY and CDR2 FYNNEI. V was clipped by 4 bases and J by 1 base, with 7 bases between them. The data belong to a study of vaccination effects on CD4 cells after COVID-19. Data came from immunoSEQ multiplex PCR; TCRdb stores just in-frame clones and leaves some out. The sample shows 45,000 to 55,000 clones, roughly 70% of them seen only once. General study findings and limits: Late after vaccination, infection- and vaccine-induced clones showed marked clonal contraction.

The rearrangement links TRBV2 to TRBJ1-1; D gene ambiguous. Specimen: CD4+ T cells from PBMCs cultured without peptide, collected after COVID-19 vaccination. The clonotype comes from a human donor who received a COVID-19 vaccine. The CDR3 nucleotides are TGTGCCAGCAGTGTGGTGGAGAACACTGAAGCTTTCTTT. This codes for CASSVVENTEAFF.